This T cell receptor (beta chain) was observed in a study of CD8+CD57+ T cells in acquired aplastic anemia. Study results and limitations: Patients did not significantly differ from controls in CD8+ Simpson's diversity. It was found that almost 30 CD8+ CDR3 sequences were shared between patients and controls.

There are a few counts of this clonotype. What it recognizes is unknown. Patients selected for sequencing had displayed CD8+CD57+ cell expansion by flow cytometry. For CDR3 and TCR beta VDJ profiling, genomic DNA was the template used. TCRdb ran MiXCR on the reads and lists one entry per CDR3 protein. The data show about 200,000 distinct CDR3 sequences, 60% to 80% seen once. This CDR3 has 13 residues. V lost 3 bases to trimming and J lost 6 bases; unmatched junction nucleotides: 4. Per the germline V gene, CDR1 is DFQATT and CDR2 is SNEGSKA (reference sequence). The chain has TRBV20-1 and TRBJ1-5; 8 bases fit TRBD1. The source is a human donor with aplastic anemia. The sample consisted of sorted CD4+, CD8+, or CD8+CD57+ T cells (not recorded which) from PBMCs. As DNA, the CDR3 is TGCAGTGCTAGTCGCGGACAGGGTCAGCCCCAGCATTTT. Translated: CSASRGQGQPQHF.